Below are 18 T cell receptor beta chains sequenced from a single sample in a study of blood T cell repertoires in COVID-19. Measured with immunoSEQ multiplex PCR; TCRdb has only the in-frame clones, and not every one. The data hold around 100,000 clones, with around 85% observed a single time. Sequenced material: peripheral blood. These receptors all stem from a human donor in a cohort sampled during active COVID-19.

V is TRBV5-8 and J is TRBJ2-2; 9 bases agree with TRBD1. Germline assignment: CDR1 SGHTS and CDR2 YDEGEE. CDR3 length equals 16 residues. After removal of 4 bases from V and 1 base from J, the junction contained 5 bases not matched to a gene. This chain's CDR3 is CASSRGQGGNTGELFF. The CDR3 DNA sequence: TGTGCCAGCAGCCGGGGACAGGGTGGGAACACCGGGGAGCTGTTTTTT.

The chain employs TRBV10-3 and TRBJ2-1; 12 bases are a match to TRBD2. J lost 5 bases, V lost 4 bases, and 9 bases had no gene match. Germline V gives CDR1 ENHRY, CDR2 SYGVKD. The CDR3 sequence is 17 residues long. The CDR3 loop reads CAISAMRASGGDNEQFF. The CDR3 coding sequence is TGTGCCATCAGTGCCATGCGAGCTAGCGGGGGGGACAATGAGCAGTTCTTC.

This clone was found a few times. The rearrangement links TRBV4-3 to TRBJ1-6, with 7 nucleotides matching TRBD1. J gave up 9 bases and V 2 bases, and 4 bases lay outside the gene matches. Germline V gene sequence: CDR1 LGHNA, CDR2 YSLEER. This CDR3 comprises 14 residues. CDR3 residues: CASSQTGDRSPLHF. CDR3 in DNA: TGCGCCAGCAGCCAAACAGGGGATCGTTCACCCCTCCACTTT.

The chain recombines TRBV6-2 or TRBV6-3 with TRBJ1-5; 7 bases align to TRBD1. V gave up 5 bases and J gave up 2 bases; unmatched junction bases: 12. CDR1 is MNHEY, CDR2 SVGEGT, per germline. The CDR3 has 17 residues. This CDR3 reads CASSGAGGSWGNQPQHF. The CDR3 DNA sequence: TGTGCCAGCAGTGGGGCAGGGGGTTCCTGGGGCAATCAGCCCCAGCATTTT.

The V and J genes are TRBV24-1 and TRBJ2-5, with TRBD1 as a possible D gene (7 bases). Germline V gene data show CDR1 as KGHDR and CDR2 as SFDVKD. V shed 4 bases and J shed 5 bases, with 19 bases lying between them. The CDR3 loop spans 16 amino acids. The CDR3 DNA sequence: TGTGCCACCAGTGACTCCGGCAGGGGGGTAGGGGAGACCCAGTACTTC. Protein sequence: CATSDSGRGVGETQYF.

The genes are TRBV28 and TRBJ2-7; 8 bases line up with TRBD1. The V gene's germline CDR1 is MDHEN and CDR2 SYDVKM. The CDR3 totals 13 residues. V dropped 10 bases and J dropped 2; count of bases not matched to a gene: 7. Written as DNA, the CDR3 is TGTGCCACCACTCAGGGGGCTACCTACGAGCAGTACTTC. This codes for CATTQGATYEQYF.

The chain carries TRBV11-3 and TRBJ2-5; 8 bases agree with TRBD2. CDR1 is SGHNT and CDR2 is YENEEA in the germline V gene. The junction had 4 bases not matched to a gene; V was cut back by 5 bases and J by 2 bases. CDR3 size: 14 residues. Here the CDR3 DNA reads TGTGCCAGCAGCCCGGGGGGGGATCAAGAGACCCAGTACTTC. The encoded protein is CASSPGGDQETQYF.

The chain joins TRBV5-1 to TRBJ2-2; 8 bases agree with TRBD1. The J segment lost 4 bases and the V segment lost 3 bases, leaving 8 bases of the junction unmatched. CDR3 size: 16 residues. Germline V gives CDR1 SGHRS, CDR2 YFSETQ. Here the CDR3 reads CASSSTGQGGTGELFF. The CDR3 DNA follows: TGCGCCAGCAGCTCTACCGGACAGGGCGGCACCGGGGAGCTGTTTTTT.

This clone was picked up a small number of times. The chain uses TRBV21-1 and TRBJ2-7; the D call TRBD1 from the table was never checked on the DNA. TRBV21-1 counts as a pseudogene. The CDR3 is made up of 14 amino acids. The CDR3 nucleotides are TGTGCCAGCAGCAGCGGACAGGGGGCGGACGAGCAGTACTTC. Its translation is CASSSGQGADEQYF.

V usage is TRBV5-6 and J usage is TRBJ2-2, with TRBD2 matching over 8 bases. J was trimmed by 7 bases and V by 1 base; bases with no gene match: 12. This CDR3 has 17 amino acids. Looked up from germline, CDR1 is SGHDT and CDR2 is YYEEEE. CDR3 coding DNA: TGTGCCAGCAGCTTGACGGGGTGGACTAGCCGGGGCGGGGAGCTGTTTTTT. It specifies CASSLTGWTSRGGELFF.

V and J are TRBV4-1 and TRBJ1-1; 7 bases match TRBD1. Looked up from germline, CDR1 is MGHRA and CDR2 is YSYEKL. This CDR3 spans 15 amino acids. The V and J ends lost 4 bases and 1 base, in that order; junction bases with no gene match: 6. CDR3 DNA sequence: TGCGCCAGCAGCCTGGAAGACAGGGAGAACACTGAAGCTTTCTTT. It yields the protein CASSLEDRENTEAFF.

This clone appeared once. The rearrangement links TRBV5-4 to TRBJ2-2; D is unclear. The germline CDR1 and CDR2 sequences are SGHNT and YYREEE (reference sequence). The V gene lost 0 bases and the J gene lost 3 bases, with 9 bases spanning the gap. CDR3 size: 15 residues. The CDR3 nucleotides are TGTGCCAGCAGCTTGGATAGACAAGACACCGGGGAGCTGTTTTTT. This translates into CASSLDRQDTGELFF.

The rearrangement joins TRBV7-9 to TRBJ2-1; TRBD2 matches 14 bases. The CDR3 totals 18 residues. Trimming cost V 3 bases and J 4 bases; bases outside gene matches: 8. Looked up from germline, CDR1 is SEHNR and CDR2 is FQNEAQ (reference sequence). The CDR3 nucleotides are TGTGCCAGCAGCTTTTCCCGACTAGCGGGGGGGTTATACAATGAGCAGTTCTTC. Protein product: CASSFSRLAGGLYNEQFF.

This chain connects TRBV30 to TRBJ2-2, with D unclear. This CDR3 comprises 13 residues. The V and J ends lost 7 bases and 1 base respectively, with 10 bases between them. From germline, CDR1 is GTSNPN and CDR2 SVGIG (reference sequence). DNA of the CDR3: TGTGCCTTCACATCCTTGAACACCGGGGAGCTGTTTTTT. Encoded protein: CAFTSLNTGELFF. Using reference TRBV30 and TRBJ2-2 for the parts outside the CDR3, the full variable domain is SQTIHQWPATLVQPVGSPLSLECTVEGTSNPNLYWYRQAAGRGLQLLFYSVGIGQISSEVPQNLSASRPQDRQFILSSKKLLLSDSGFYLCAFTSLNTGELFFGEGSRLTVL.

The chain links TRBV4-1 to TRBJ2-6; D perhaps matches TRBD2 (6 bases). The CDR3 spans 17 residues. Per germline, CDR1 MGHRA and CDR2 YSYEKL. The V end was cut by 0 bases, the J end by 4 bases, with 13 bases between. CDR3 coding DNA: TGCGCCAGCAGCCAAGAAGGAGGGGCGCTAGGGGCCAACGTCCTGACTTTC. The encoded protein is CASSQEGGALGANVLTF.

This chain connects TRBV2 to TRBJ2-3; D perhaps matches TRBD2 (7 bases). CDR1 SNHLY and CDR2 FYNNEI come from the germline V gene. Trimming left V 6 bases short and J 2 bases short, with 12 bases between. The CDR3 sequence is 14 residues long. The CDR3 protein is CASRAGAITDTQYF. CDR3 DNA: TGTGCCAGCAGGGCGGGGGCCATCACAGATACGCAGTATTTT. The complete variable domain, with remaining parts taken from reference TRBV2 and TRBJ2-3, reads EPEVTQTPSHQVTQMGQEVILRCVPISNHLYFYWYRQILGQKVEFLVSFYNNEISEKSEIFDDQFSVERPDGSNFTLKIRSTKLEDSAMYFCASRAGAITDTQYFGPGTRLTVL.

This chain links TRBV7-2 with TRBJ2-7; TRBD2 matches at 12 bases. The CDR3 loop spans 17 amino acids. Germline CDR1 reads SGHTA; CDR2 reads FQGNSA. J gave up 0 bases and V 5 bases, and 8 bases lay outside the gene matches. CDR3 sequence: CASSASGTSGYSYEQYF. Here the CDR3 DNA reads TGTGCCAGCAGCGCCTCCGGGACTAGCGGGTACTCCTACGAGCAGTACTTC.

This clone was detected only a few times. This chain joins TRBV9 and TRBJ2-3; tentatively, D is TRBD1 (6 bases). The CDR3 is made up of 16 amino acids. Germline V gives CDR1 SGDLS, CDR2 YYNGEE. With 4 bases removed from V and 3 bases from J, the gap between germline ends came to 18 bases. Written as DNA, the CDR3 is TGTGCCAGCAGCCAAACCGACAGGAGAGGGACAGATACGCAGTATTTT. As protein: CASSQTDRRGTDTQYF.